Below are 9 T cell receptor beta chains sequenced from a single sample in a study of blood T cell repertoires in COVID-19. Repertoires were generated with immunoSEQ multiplex PCR, while TCRdb's copy carries only in-frame clones and drops some. The sample contains 70,000 to 80,000 clones, roughly 82% of which appear only once. The sample taken for sequencing was peripheral blood. The receptors shown here come from a woman over 75 with acute or convalescent COVID-19.

The chain joins TRBV3-1 (or the pseudogene TRBV3-2) to TRBJ2-7; the D gene is possibly TRBD2 (6 bases). With 1 base removed from V and 1 base from J, the gap between germline ends came to 11 bases. The CDR3 runs 15 residues. Germline CDR1 and CDR2: LGHDT and YNNKEL (reference sequence). The CDR3 spells CASSQVGGESYEQYF. The CDR3 region has the DNA TGTGCCAGCAGCCAAGTGGGGGGAGAGTCCTACGAGCAGTACTTC.

The rearrangement links TRBV30 to TRBJ2-1; 10 nucleotides match TRBD2. The CDR3 sequence is 22 residues long. J was trimmed by 1 base and V by 1 base; bases with no gene match: 22. Germline assignment: CDR1 GTSNPN and CDR2 SVGIG (reference sequence). CDR3 amino acids: CAWSAGRRVGRGTSESYNEQFF. CDR3 bases: TGTGCCTGGAGTGCTGGCCGCCGGGTCGGGCGTGGGACTAGCGAGTCCTACAATGAGCAGTTCTTC.

This clone was observed once. The chain recombines TRBV29-1 with TRBJ1-1, with D perhaps matching TRBD1 (6 bases). CDR1 SQVTM and CDR2 ANQGSEA come from the germline V gene. V lost 7 bases to trimming and J lost 5 bases, with 23 bases between them. The CDR3 consists of 15 residues. The CDR3 DNA sequence: TGCAGCGCTAGAATTCCACAGGGAAGGGGTACTGAAGCTTTCTTT. This gives the protein CSARIPQGRGTEAFF.

This chain connects TRBV2 to TRBJ2-3, with TRBD2 matching 11 bases. The CDR3 spans 16 residues. Trimming removed 8 bases from V and 0 bases from J; junction bases left unmatched: 7. Per the germline V gene, CDR1 is SNHLY and CDR2 is FYNNEI. The CDR3 sequence is CASFRLAGLSTDTQYF. Here the CDR3 DNA reads TGTGCCAGCTTCCGACTAGCGGGGCTTAGCACAGATACGCAGTATTTT.

The chain couples TRBV27 to TRBJ2-7; the match to TRBD1 covers 8 bases. The CDR3 is made up of 14 amino acids. Germline V gene lookup returns CDR1 MNHEY and CDR2 SMNVEV (reference sequence). Trimming removed 6 bases from V and 2 bases from J; junction bases left unmatched: 6. The CDR3, as DNA: TGTGCCAGCAGCGTAGACAGGGGCGCCTACGAGCAGTACTTC. This codes for CASSVDRGAYEQYF.

This rearrangement joins TRBV11-2 to TRBJ1-3; D not resolved. The CDR3 has 15 residues. V was pared by 1 base and J by 4 bases, with 11 bases between. Germline V gene sequence: CDR1 SGHAT, CDR2 FQNNGV. The CDR3 loop reads CASSLVATRGNTIYF. The CDR3 DNA follows: TGTGCCAGCAGCTTAGTCGCCACAAGAGGAAACACCATATATTTT.

This clone was recorded at least ten times. This sequence joins TRBV10-3 and TRBJ1-2; 10 nucleotides agree with TRBD1. The germline CDR1 and CDR2 sequences are ENHRY and SYGVKD. This CDR3 has 18 amino acids. V was clipped by 4 bases and J by 0 bases; unmatched bases: 11. CDR3 nucleotides: TGTGCCATCAGTGTCTCGGGACAGGGGACAATAGCTAACTATGGCTACACCTTC. Translated: CAISVSGQGTIANYGYTF.

The chain links TRBV28 to TRBJ2-7, with TRBD1 identical over 9 bases. Germline CDR1 MDHEN, CDR2 SYDVKM. This CDR3 has 15 residues. Trimming at V came to 3 bases and at J to 5 bases, leaving 8 bases not matched to a gene. The CDR3 region is CASSFTGQGNHEQYF. The CDR3 coding sequence is TGTGCCAGCAGTTTCACGGGACAGGGAAATCACGAGCAGTACTTC.

V is TRBV2 and J is TRBJ1-2, with TRBD1 matching over 7 bases. Germline loops: CDR1 SNHLY, CDR2 FYNNEI. V was clipped by 6 bases and J by 4 bases; unmatched bases: 8. This CDR3 spans 14 amino acids. CDR3 in amino acids: CASRTGTVPYGYTF. The CDR3 DNA sequence: TGTGCCAGCAGGACTGGGACAGTCCCCTATGGCTACACCTTC.